Listed below are T cell receptor beta chains from one sample, sequenced in a study of CD8 T cells in ankylosing spondylitis. TCRdb reprocessed the 5' RACE reads with MiXCR, giving one entry per CDR3 protein. Of almost 45,000 distinct CDR3 sequences listed, 9.5% to 11% are singletons. The specimen sequenced was blood, either unsorted or a sorted T cell fraction (not recorded which). Every receptor here comes from a male donor with ankylosing spondylitis or in good health (not recorded which). Each CDR3 is given without its conserved first and last residue.

>TRBV6-1|TRBJ1-4
ASSEEGREGATNEKLF
>TRBV20-1|TRBJ2-1
SARGRLAINEQF
>TRBV24-1|TRBJ2-2
ATRNTGELF
>TRBV5-1|TRBJ2-7
ASSLGSGGTYEQY
>TRBV12-3/TRBV12-4|TRBJ2-2
ASLFHRELF
>TRBV5-1|TRBJ1-6
ASSLIPGGRNSPLH
>TRBV7-2|TRBJ2-3
ASSLGDGGRRDTQY
>TRBV20-1|TRBJ1-2
SARERRGPLYGYT
>TRBV20-1|TRBJ2-5
SARAGGVETQY
>TRBV5-1|TRBJ2-3
ASSTGLAGTDTQY
>TRBV5-1|TRBJ1-2
ASSESGTAGGYT
>TRBV20-1|TRBJ1-2
SARGGIYGYT
>TRBV2|TRBJ2-5
ASSGYRVETQY
>TRBV29-1|TRBJ2-7
SVFRGQGYEQY
>TRBV16|TRBJ1-1
ASSHGGRGMMNTEAF
>TRBV5-5|TRBJ2-7
ASSSNRGLIEQY
>TRBV5-1|TRBJ2-7
ASSLRTSGGIASYEQY
>TRBV12-3/TRBV12-4|TRBJ2-5
ASSLRGPKETQY
>TRBV29-1|TRBJ2-2
SGGGGHTGELF
>TRBV19|TRBJ1-4
ASSIGPTGGLREKLF
>TRBV27|TRBJ2-7
ASSLLGGAGTVLYEQY
>TRBV29-1|TRBJ2-1
SVVWDRAYNEQF
>TRBV3-1|TRBJ1-6
ASSQARVRAPLH
>TRBV2|TRBJ1-6
VSSLGQGAVGRTLH
>TRBV5-1|TRBJ1-1
ASDRGGNTEAF
>TRBV4-1|TRBJ2-3
ASRRLAGGTDTQY
>TRBV3-1|TRBJ1-1
ASSQGQVTEAF
>TRBV13|TRBJ1-2
ASSRRTESYGYT
>TRBV20-1|TRBJ1-2
SATSGDYGYT
>TRBV2|TRBJ2-3
ASRPLIQYADTQY
>TRBV25-1|TRBJ1-2
ASRQTGSAYGYT
>TRBV3-1|TRBJ2-1
ASSRTSGVNNEQF
>TRBV5-1|TRBJ2-4
ASSSVDSKNIQY
>TRBV5-1|TRBJ2-6
ASSLMGFSGANVLT
>TRBV19|TRBJ2-2
ASSGISGGNTGELF
>TRBV5-1|TRBJ2-7
ASSLGQRIDLSEQY
>TRBV12-5|TRBJ2-5
ASGSRTGYQETQY
>TRBV12-3/TRBV12-4|TRBJ1-1
ASSLKVEAF
>TRBV10-3|TRBJ2-6
AISELGGANVLT
>TRBV12-3/TRBV12-4|TRBJ2-2
ASSFSGVAGELF
>TRBV20-1|TRBJ2-2
SASSGGVPTGELF
>TRBV12-3/TRBV12-4|TRBJ2-5
ASSLLETQY
>TRBV20-1|TRBJ2-1
SASPLAGDPYNEQF
>TRBV19|TRBJ2-2
ASSIDRDRGKLTGELF
>TRBV2|TRBJ2-1
ASSDDSSYNEQF
>TRBV27|TRBJ1-5
ASSFLVGQPQH
>TRBV19|TRBJ1-4
ASRMPPGEKLF
>TRBV27|TRBJ2-1
ASSSPLAGGPHEQF